The 25 T cell receptor beta chains in this list originate from one sample, sequenced in a study of blood T cell repertoires in COVID-19. Profiling relied on immunoSEQ multiplex PCR, and the TCRdb table lists in-frame clones only, not all of them. The data hold about 240,000 clones, with around 90% observed a single time. The sequencing input was peripheral blood. The receptors stem from a woman aged 40 to 50 who had recovered from COVID-19.

This rearrangement joins TRBV3-1 (or the pseudogene TRBV3-2) to TRBJ2-3, with 9 bases fitting TRBD1. Germline V gene lookup returns CDR1 LGHDT and CDR2 YNNKEL (reference sequence). V trimming: 4 bases; J trimming: 4 bases; junction bases outside the gene matches: 12. The CDR3 is made up of 17 amino acids. The CDR3: CASSPTRGQGSPDTQYF. In nucleotides, the CDR3 is TGTGCCAGCAGCCCGACCAGAGGACAGGGGTCACCAGATACGCAGTATTTT.

This clone has a single count. CDR3 nucleotides: TGTGCCAGTAGTATAGTGGCGGCTAGCGGGGAGGCGACGGGAGATACGCAGTATTTT. Amino acids: CASSIVAASGEATGDTQYF. The rearrangement joins TRBV19 to TRBJ2-3; TRBD2 matches at 9 bases. This CDR3 comprises 19 residues. V lost 1 base, J lost 5 bases, and 16 bases stayed unmatched. The V gene's germline CDR1 is LNHDA and CDR2 SQIVND (reference sequence).

The chain employs TRBV5-1 and TRBJ2-1; 8 nucleotides agree with TRBD2. Germline V gene sequence: CDR1 SGHRS, CDR2 YFSETQ. This CDR3 has 16 residues. The J segment lost 5 bases and the V segment lost 0 bases, leaving 7 bases of the junction unmatched. The CDR3, as DNA: TGCGCCAGCAGCTTGGATATCGGGGGGGTGGACAATGAGCAGTTCTTC. It is translated as CASSLDIGGVDNEQFF.

The chain joins TRBV7-8 to TRBJ1-1, with 9 nucleotides matching TRBD1. The CDR3 runs 15 residues. CDR1 is SGHVS, CDR2 FQNEAQ, per germline. The J segment lost 4 bases and the V segment lost 3 bases, leaving 6 bases of the junction unmatched. The CDR3 region has the DNA TGTGCCAGCAGCTTCCCGACAGGGGGTTTCACTGAAGCTTTCTTT. It is translated as CASSFPTGGFTEAFF.

This clone has only one observation. The chain recombines TRBV9 with TRBJ2-3; 8 bases fit TRBD2. J lost 3 bases, V lost 4 bases, and 10 bases had no gene match. Germline assignment: CDR1 SGDLS and CDR2 YYNGEE. CDR3 length: 16 residues. The CDR3 is CASSKTPTSGTDTQYF. The CDR3 DNA sequence: TGTGCCAGCAGCAAGACCCCCACTAGCGGAACAGATACGCAGTATTTT.

The CDR3 region is CASSPLGLAVQETQYF. The DNA of the CDR3 is TGTGCCAGTAGTCCCCTTGGACTAGCGGTTCAAGAGACCCAGTACTTC. This chain connects TRBV19 to TRBJ2-5; the match to TRBD2 covers 10 bases. The CDR3 covers 16 residues. Trimming removed 5 bases from V and 2 bases from J; junction bases left unmatched: 8. The germline CDR1 and CDR2 sequences are LNHDA and SQIVND (reference sequence).

This clone was observed a handful of times. This chain connects TRBV12-3 or TRBV12-4 to TRBJ1-1, with D perhaps TRBD1 (6 bases). CDR3 size: 13 residues. With 4 bases removed from V and 3 bases from J, the gap between germline ends came to 9 bases. The CDR3 protein is CASSWTDDTEAFF. The CDR3 DNA follows: TGTGCCAGCAGTTGGACAGATGACACTGAAGCTTTCTTT.

This sequence joins TRBV9 and TRBJ2-7, with 7 bases identical to TRBD1. The junction had 6 bases not matched to a gene; V was cut back by 0 bases and J by 6 bases. From germline, CDR1 is SGDLS and CDR2 YYNGEE. This CDR3 comprises 14 residues. CDR3 bases: TGTGCCAGCAGCGTAGGGGACAGCCGTACCGAGCAGTACTTC. Its protein is CASSVGDSRTEQYF.

This clone was counted once. The chain has TRBV5-5 and TRBJ1-5, with D perhaps TRBD1 (6 bases). The CDR3 totals 15 residues. Between the trimmed V and J ends, which lost 2 bases and 4 bases, there was a span of 13 bases. Germline CDR1 is SGHKS and CDR2 is YYEKEE (reference sequence). The CDR3 sequence is CASSLGQGWNQPQHF. The CDR3 region has the DNA TGTGCCAGCAGCTTAGGGCAGGGGTGGAATCAGCCCCAGCATTTT.

This clone was seen only once. V gene TRBV5-5 combines with J gene TRBJ2-1; D may be TRBD2 (5 bases). Germline CDR1 reads SGHKS; CDR2 reads YYEKEE (reference sequence). This CDR3 comprises 18 residues. V was cut by 0 bases and J by 3 bases, with 19 bases left in between. The CDR3, as DNA: TGTGCCAGCAGCTTGGCCGCGTTCGTGGGAGAGGGCTACAATGAGCAGTTCTTC. It encodes CASSLAAFVGEGYNEQFF.

In this sample, this clone turned up once. The CDR3 bases are TGTGCCAGTGGTATCGGAGGGAGTAACTATGGCTACACCTTC. As protein: CASGIGGSNYGYTF. The genes are TRBV9 and TRBJ1-2, with no clear D. The germline CDR1 and CDR2 sequences are SGDLS and YYNGEE. The CDR3 extends over 14 amino acids. V dropped 8 bases and J dropped 1 base, with 15 bases sitting between them. The variable domain in full, completed from reference TRBV9 and TRBJ1-2, reads DSGVTQTPKHLITATGQRVTLRCSPRSGDLSVYWYQQSLDQGLQFLIQYYNGEERAKGNILERFSAQQFPDLHSELNLSSLELGDSALYFCASGIGGSNYGYTFGSGTRLTVV.

This rearrangement joins TRBV6-2 or TRBV6-3 to TRBJ2-7; TRBD2 is a possible D gene (6 bases). With 5 bases removed from V and 6 bases from J, the gap between germline ends came to 17 bases. The germline V gene has CDR1 MNHEY and CDR2 SVGEGT. The CDR3 length is 14 residues. CDR3 residues: CASSLRVIGSEQYF. CDR3 sequence (DNA): TGTGCCAGCAGTCTAAGGGTGATCGGGAGCGAGCAGTACTTC.

The V gene is TRBV19, the J gene TRBJ2-1, with D maybe TRBD2 (6 bases). The CDR3 is made up of 12 amino acids. CDR1 and CDR2 from the germline V gene are LNHDA and SQIVND (reference sequence). V gave up 6 bases and J gave up 6 bases, with 9 bases separating them. Here the CDR3 DNA reads TGTGCCAGTAGGGGAGGTGCCAATGAGCAGTTCTTC. This codes for CASRGGANEQFF.

The chain links TRBV24-1 to TRBJ1-4; 12 bases agree with TRBD1. The V and J ends lost 3 bases and 8 bases, in that order; junction bases with no gene match: 12. This CDR3 spans 18 amino acids. Per germline, CDR1 KGHDR and CDR2 SFDVKD. As DNA, the CDR3 is TGTGCCACCAGTGATCCCGGGACAGGGGGCAAGCAAGGGGAAAAACTGTTTTTT. This translates into CATSDPGTGGKQGEKLFF.

The CDR3 DNA sequence: TGCGCCAGCAGCCCCCGTAACACCGGGGAGCTGTTTTTT. Protein: CASSPRNTGELFF. The chain combines TRBV5-1 with TRBJ2-2; no definite D call. The CDR3 loop spans 13 amino acids. Germline assignment: CDR1 SGHRS and CDR2 YFSETQ. V lost 4 bases to trimming and J lost 2 bases, with 6 bases between them.

The V gene is TRBV2, the J gene TRBJ2-7; 13 bases match TRBD2. Unmatched junction bases numbered 4, after V lost 7 bases and J lost 1 base. Germline V gene data show CDR1 as SNHLY and CDR2 as FYNNEI. This CDR3 spans 15 amino acids. In DNA form, the CDR3 reads TGTGCCAGCACCGGGACTAGCGGGGCTTCCTACGAGCAGTACGTC. Amino acid sequence: CASTGTSGASYEQYV.

The chain links TRBV9 to TRBJ2-7; 8 bases match TRBD1. V trimming: 1 base; J trimming: 3 bases; junction bases outside the gene matches: 12. The CDR3 sequence is 17 residues long. CDR1 is SGDLS and CDR2 is YYNGEE in the germline V gene. CDR3 sequence reads: CASSVLPNDRGYYEQYF. The CDR3 bases are TGTGCCAGCAGCGTATTACCGAACGACAGGGGCTACTACGAGCAGTACTTC.

The chain is built from TRBV4-2 and TRBJ1-2, with 9 positions matching TRBD1. The length of the CDR3 is 16 residues. Germline CDR1 reads LGHNA; CDR2 reads YNFKEQ. V was pared by 0 bases and J by 4 bases, with 6 bases of the junction left unmatched. The CDR3 DNA is TGTGCCAGCAGCCAAGATCGGGGACAGGGTTCCTATGGCTACACCTTC. Translation: CASSQDRGQGSYGYTF.

The rearrangement joins TRBV7-9 to TRBJ2-1; D might be TRBD2 (7 bases). The CDR3 runs 15 residues. Trimming stripped 3 bases from V and 10 bases from J, with 19 bases between. The germline V gene has CDR1 SEHNR and CDR2 FQNEAQ (reference sequence). CDR3 sequence (DNA): TGTGCCAGCAGCTTGGGGGCGCGGGGGCGCGGGGAGCAGTTCTTC. It yields the protein CASSLGARGRGEQFF.

The rearrangement links TRBV7-2 to TRBJ1-3; D unclear. The germline V gene has CDR1 SGHTA and CDR2 FQGNSA. Trimming took off 2 bases at V and 0 bases at J, with 14 bases between the two ends. The CDR3 totals 17 residues. The CDR3 region has the DNA TGTGCCAGCAGCTTATTTTCTTCCAGAGGCTCTGGAAACACCATATATTTT. Its translation: CASSLFSSRGSGNTIYF.

This sequence joins TRBV5-4 and TRBJ1-5; 7 bases are shared with TRBD1. With V trimmed by 4 bases and J by 6 bases, 4 bases remained unmatched. In germline, CDR1 is SGHNT, CDR2 YYREEE (reference sequence). The CDR3 is made up of 13 amino acids. CDR3 in amino acids: CASSEGASQPQHF. Here the CDR3 DNA reads TGTGCCAGCAGCGAGGGGGCGAGTCAGCCCCAGCATTTT.

The V call is TRBV7-2, the J call TRBJ1-3; D perhaps matches TRBD1 (6 bases). Germline lookup yields CDR1 SGHTA and CDR2 FQGNSA. Trimming left V 5 bases short and J 3 bases short, with 14 bases between. The CDR3 is 15 amino acids. The DNA for the CDR3 is TGTGCCAGCAGCACCATGGACAGCCTTGGAAACACCATATATTTT. As protein: CASSTMDSLGNTIYF.

The J gene is TRBJ1-4, the V gene TRBV25-1; D not certain. The germline CDR1 and CDR2 sequences are MGHDK and SYGVNS. V lost 3 bases to trimming and J lost 5 bases, with 10 bases between them. The CDR3 consists of 14 residues. CDR3 bases: TGTGCCAGCAGTGATGAGGCACCAAATGAAAAACTGTTTTTT. Residues: CASSDEAPNEKLFF.

This chain connects TRBV6-5 to TRBJ2-1; the match to TRBD2 covers 9 bases. Germline CDR1 and CDR2: MNHEY and SVGAGI. The length of the CDR3 is 16 residues. The junction had 6 bases not matched to a gene; V was cut back by 0 bases and J by 6 bases. The CDR3 DNA is TGTGCCAGCAGTTACTCGTCAGGGCGGGAGGGCAATGAGCAGTTCTTC. As protein: CASSYSSGREGNEQFF.

The rearrangement uses TRBV7-9 and TRBJ1-1; D is ambiguous. CDR1 and CDR2 from the germline V gene are SEHNR and FQNEAQ (reference sequence). The CDR3 covers 14 residues. V was shortened by 5 bases and J by 0 bases, with 10 bases between the two germline ends. The CDR3 nucleotides are TGTGCCAGCAGCCCCCCGGTCCTGAACACTGAAGCTTTCTTT. Its translation is CASSPPVLNTEAFF.